This is a list of T cell receptor beta chains from one sample in a study of T cells in Graves' hyperthyroidism and ophthalmopathy. From the multiplex PCR reads, TCRdb called clonotypes with MiXCR, one entry per CDR3 protein. The table lists under 600,000 distinct CDR3 sequences, 16% of them singletons. The sample consisted of blood. These receptors all stem from a woman in her 40s with Graves' ophthalmopathy. The CDR3 runs from the conserved cysteine through the conserved F or W. D genes are given only for firm matches. Only part of the rows carry a size: once, few, many, or a class if the clone is expanded.

J: TRBJ1-1; size: few; V: TRBV30; D: TRBD1; DNA: TGTGCCTGGAGTCGGGGGTCAGGGGGCACTGAAGCTTTCTTT; CDR3: CAWSRGSGGTEAFF
J: TRBJ2-5; size: many; V: TRBV3-1; D: .; DNA: TGTGCCAGCAGCCTCTTGGACGGACGAGAGACCCAGTACTTC; CDR3: CASSLLDGRETQYF
J: TRBJ2-5; size: .; V: TRBV27; D: TRBD2; DNA: TGTGCCAGCAGAGGAGCGGGGGGCGGAGAGACCCAGTACTTC; CDR3: CASRGAGGGETQYF
J: TRBJ2-5; size: many; V: TRBV28; D: .; DNA: TGTGCCAGCATACGGGCAGGGGGGGGCCAAGAGACCCAGTACTTC; CDR3: CASIRAGGGQETQYF
J: TRBJ2-1; size: many; V: TRBV3-1; D: .; DNA: TGTGCCAGCAGCCAAGAATTATCGGCGTACAATGAGCAGTTCTTC; CDR3: CASSQELSAYNEQFF
J: TRBJ1-2; size: few; V: TRBV12-3/TRBV12-4; D: TRBD1; DNA: TGTGCCAGCAGTTACAGGGGGTACTCCCCTAACTATGGCTACACCTTC; CDR3: CASSYRGYSPNYGYTF
J: TRBJ1-5; size: many; V: TRBV7-2; D: .; DNA: TGTGCCAGCAGCTTGACAGGCGCCTCTTTGCAGCCCCAGCATTTT; CDR3: CASSLTGASLQPQHF
J: TRBJ1-5; size: .; V: TRBV7-9; D: TRBD1; DNA: TGTGCCAGCAGCTTATACAGGGGGCAATCGGGCAATCAGCCCCAGCATTTT; CDR3: CASSLYRGQSGNQPQHF
J: TRBJ2-1; size: few; V: TRBV20-1; D: .; DNA: TGCAGTGATCCGACTCCCGCAAAGACTTATTGGCAGTTCTTC; CDR3: CSDPTPAKTYWQFF
J: TRBJ2-4; size: many; V: TRBV20-1; D: .; DNA: TGCAGTGCTAGAGATTCCCGACTAGCCAAAAACATTCAGTACTTC; CDR3: CSARDSRLAKNIQYF
J: TRBJ1-1; size: many; V: TRBV20-1; D: .; DNA: TGCAGTGCTAGTGGCCGGGCTCACACTGAAGCTTTCTTT; CDR3: CSASGRAHTEAFF
J: TRBJ1-4; size: many; V: TRBV7-2; D: .; DNA: TGTGCCAGCAGCTACAATCAGGGTGAAAAACTGTTTTTT; CDR3: CASSYNQGEKLFF
J: TRBJ2-2; size: many; V: TRBV2; D: TRBD2; DNA: TGTGCCAGCGGACCGGGACTAACCACCGGGGAGCTGTTTTTT; CDR3: CASGPGLTTGELFF
J: TRBJ2-1; size: many; V: TRBV6-1; D: TRBD2; DNA: TGTGCCAGCAGCCTTTACCCCAAACTAGCGGGGTCCTACAATGAGCAGTTCTTC; CDR3: CASSLYPKLAGSYNEQFF
J: TRBJ1-2; size: .; V: TRBV7-9; D: .; DNA: TGTGCCAGCAGCTTAGATTCCGGGGACTATGGCTACACCTTC; CDR3: CASSLDSGDYGYTF
J: TRBJ2-2; size: .; V: TRBV10-1; D: .; DNA: TGCGCCAGCCGTGGGGACGTGAACACCGGGGAGCTGTTTTTT; CDR3: CASRGDVNTGELFF
J: TRBJ1-2; size: .; V: TRBV20-1; D: .; DNA: TGCAGTGCTCATTTCAACTATGGCTACACCTTC; CDR3: CSAHFNYGYTF
J: TRBJ2-7; size: .; V: TRBV5-1; D: TRBD1; DNA: TGCGCCAGCAGCTTGGGGACAGGGTTAGACGAGCAGTACTTC; CDR3: CASSLGTGLDEQYF
J: TRBJ2-2; size: few; V: TRBV7-3; D: .; DNA: TGTGCCAGCAGCCTGGACGGGGAGCTGTTTTTT; CDR3: CASSLDGELFF
J: TRBJ2-1; size: many; V: TRBV11-2; D: TRBD1; DNA: TGTGCCAGCAGAGAATGGACAGGGAATGAGCAGTTCTTC; CDR3: CASREWTGNEQFF
J: TRBJ1-2; size: .; V: TRBV7-9; D: .; DNA: TGTGCCAGCAGCCCAATGGGAGAAGCAGGGAGCTACACCTTC; CDR3: CASSPMGEAGSYTF
J: TRBJ2-3; size: .; V: TRBV14; D: .; DNA: TGTGCCAGCAGCCAACAGGTCCAGTCAGATACGCAGTATTTT; CDR3: CASSQQVQSDTQYF
J: TRBJ2-3; size: .; V: TRBV20-1; D: TRBD2; DNA: TGCAGTGCTAGGGCGGGGGGTTACACAGATACGCAGTATTTT; CDR3: CSARAGGYTDTQYF
J: TRBJ2-7; size: many; V: TRBV6-6; D: .; DNA: TGTGCCAGCAGTTACTCGCGGTACGAGCAGTACTTC; CDR3: CASSYSRYEQYF
J: TRBJ1-4; size: many; V: TRBV3-1; D: .; DNA: TGTGCCAGCAGCCAAGAACCCTGGGAGGGGGAAAAACTGTTTTTT; CDR3: CASSQEPWEGEKLFF
J: TRBJ2-2; size: few; V: TRBV28; D: .; DNA: TGTGCCAGCAGTTTAGGCCTCGGGGCTCCGAACACCGGGGAGCTGTTTTTT; CDR3: CASSLGLGAPNTGELFF
J: TRBJ2-1; size: few; V: TRBV5-1; D: TRBD1; DNA: TGCGCCAGCAGCCTGGGACAGGGGGCGAGCTCCTACAATGAGCAGTTCTTC; CDR3: CASSLGQGASSYNEQFF
J: TRBJ2-1; size: many; V: TRBV12-3/TRBV12-4; D: .; DNA: TGTGCCAGCAGTGGGGAAGGTAGGGGTTCTAGCGTGTACAATGAGCAGTTCTTC; CDR3: CASSGEGRGSSVYNEQFF
J: TRBJ2-7; size: .; V: TRBV6-1; D: TRBD1; DNA: TGTGCCAGCAGCGGACAGGGGATATCCTACGAGCAGTACTTC; CDR3: CASSGQGISYEQYF
J: TRBJ2-5; size: .; V: TRBV6-1; D: .; DNA: TGTGCCAGCAGAATGGGCCTGATGGAGACCCAGTACTTC; CDR3: CASRMGLMETQYF
J: TRBJ1-2; size: .; V: TRBV18; D: .; DNA: TGTGCCAGCTCACCACTACAGCTTAGGGGTGGAACTAGTGGCTACACCTTC; CDR3: CASSPLQLRGGTSGYTF
J: TRBJ1-2; size: once; V: TRBV12-5; D: .; DNA: TGTGCTAGTGGTTTGATGGGGGCAGGACTCTATGGCTACACCTTC; CDR3: CASGLMGAGLYGYTF